This T cell receptor beta chain is from a study of T-cell memory formation after mild COVID-19 (dated by TCRdb to the early 2020s). General notes on the study: Most TCR sequence clusters were specific to one of the two donors. Longitudinal TCRalpha and TCRbeta repertoire sequencing tracked T-cell clones expanding and contracting after mild COVID-19 in two donors. Two young, previously healthy adult volunteers, one female and one male, were included in the cohort. Paper-wide results and their limitations: The study covered only a couple of mild cases, and larger cohorts including severe cases with pre-infection samples were considered necessary. Contracting CD4+ clones appeared mostly in the CM and EM memory subsets, whereas CD8+ clones were enriched in EMRA. Some responding clones were detected in pre-infection memory, which suggested that pre-existing cross-reactive memory T cells had joined the SARS-CoV-2 response. Clones that contracted from day 15 to 85 showed balanced CD4/CD8 phenotypes, whereas a second wave of clones that expanded from day 15 to 37 leaned towards CD4+. The second-wave clones that peaked on day 37 were not confirmed to be SARS-CoV-2 specific.

Note on this clonotype: No antigen is known for it. Per-base qualities were not stored, and no clone one base away is much larger.

The sample was run on an Illumina NovaSeq 6000. Using 5'RACE with constant-segment primers, TCRalpha and TCRbeta cDNA libraries were constructed, with sample barcodes and unique molecular identifiers added in the process. Trizol reagent was used to extract RNA from every sample. Library amplification was performed in two PCR steps, and a second sample barcode and Illumina TruSeq adapters were introduced in the second step. Sequencing of libraries was performed on an Illumina NovaSeq with 2 x 150 bp paired-end reads. In the original analysis: The reads were demultiplexed and collapsed into UMI-guided consensus sequences using migec v1.2.7. With mixcr v2.1.11, UMI consensuses were aligned to TRA and TRB V and J templates and assembled into clonotypes. A clonotype was counted as expanded or contracted only when both edgeR and NoisET called the clonotype significant, with the noise models trained on biological replicates. For edgeR calls, the cutoffs were a false discovery rate-adjusted p below 0.01 and a log2 fold-change threshold of 1. As an exploratory analysis of dynamics, PCA with hierarchical clustering was applied to max-normalized trajectories of the 1000 most abundant clonotypes. The CD4 or CD8 phenotype of responding clones was assigned using the separately sequenced CD4+ and CD8+ repertoires. The public reads were reanalyzed by TCRdb: fastp trimming at Q25, MiXCR alignment, in-frame beta chains only. Rows are combined by CDR3 protein, so each entry shows the most common genes and DNA. The V and J calls follow TCRdb's processing rather than the paper's. This sample is represented by around 120,000 distinct CDR3 sequences; 16% of them were singletons. Approximately 14% of the sample goes to the ten largest clones.

The CDR3 measures 14 amino acids from cysteine to phenylalanine. Solely the CDR3 DNA is kept, with 42 bases framed from the first base. V is pruned by 4 bases and J by 1 base, leaving 2 bases of the junction without a gene match. Looking up the germline V gene yields CDR1 SGHDT and CDR2 YYEEEE. Ficoll-Paque density gradient centrifugation was used to isolate PBMCs. This TCR was sampled from an adult woman who had mild COVID-19 (a few samples of this study predate the infection). The sample titles of this study are shuffled in the database, so cell type and time point are left out; the donor was told from shared clones. Sequencing was carried out using PBMCs or a T cell subset sorted from them (not recorded which). The sequence joins TRBV5-6 to TRBJ2-4, and 7 bases in between align with TRBD2. The CDR3 is CASSPGGAKNIQYF. DNA sequence: TGTGCCAGCAGCCCCGGGGGGGCCAAAAACATTCAGTACTTC.